The 29 T cell receptor beta chains listed next were all sequenced from one sample in a study of monozygotic twins with inflammatory bowel disease. Using the 5' RACE reads, TCRdb records one entry per CDR3 protein without DNA. The sample has approximately 45,000 distinct CDR3 sequences, and its top ten clones hold about 5%. The sample was blood. The receptors were gathered from a human donor with ulcerative colitis or Crohn's disease, or a healthy co-twin of an affected twin (not recorded which).

The J gene is TRBJ1-4, the V gene TRBV11-2; the D call of TRBD1 rests on TCRdb alone, since no DNA is present to check it. The length of the CDR3 is 15 residues. The germline gives CDR1 SGHAT, CDR2 FQNNGV. The CDR3 is CASSLDRTGEEKLFF.

V gene TRBV9 combines with J gene TRBJ2-5; absent DNA, TCRdb's TRBD1 call cannot be checked. The CDR3 has 16 residues. Germline CDR1 SGDLS, CDR2 YYNGEE. The CDR3 spells CASSVVGTGVVETQYF.

V usage is TRBV20-1 and J usage is TRBJ1-2; there is no DNA to check the TCRdb D call of TRBD1. The CDR3 is 14 amino acids. CDR1 DFQATT and CDR2 SNEGSKA come from the germline V gene (reference sequence). This CDR3 is CSARPPGQAYGYTF.

J is TRBJ2-1 and V is TRBV2; TCRdb outputs TRBD2, but without DNA this stays unchecked. The CDR3 runs 15 residues. Germline V gene sequence: CDR1 SNHLY, CDR2 FYNNEI. This chain's CDR3 is CASSGLAGVIGEQFF.

The chain uses TRBV7-2 and TRBJ1-2; TCRdb outputs TRBD1, but without DNA this stays unchecked. The germline gives CDR1 SGHTA, CDR2 FQGNSA. This CDR3 comprises 14 residues. The CDR3 spells CASSPGSVLYGYTF.

The chain carries TRBV5-4 and TRBJ2-1. CDR1 SGHNT and CDR2 YYREEE come from the germline V gene (reference sequence). The CDR3 contains 15 residues. The CDR3 sequence is CASRLGGSSYNEQFF. Combining the CDR3 with reference TRBV5-4 and TRBJ2-1 gives the whole variable domain ETGVTQSPTHLIKTRGQQVTLRCSSQSGHNTVSWYQQALGQGPQFIFQYYREEENGRGNFPPRFSGLQFPNYSSELNVNALELDDSALYLCASRLGGSSYNEQFFGPGTRLTVL.

CDR3 in amino acids: CSASRQGARGNTIYF. The V gene is TRBV20-1, the J gene TRBJ1-3; checking the TCRdb D call of TRBD1 is not possible without DNA. CDR3 length equals 15 residues. Germline loops: CDR1 DFQATT, CDR2 SNEGSKA (reference sequence).

The chain joins TRBV11-2 to TRBJ2-1; checking the TCRdb D call of TRBD1 is not possible without DNA. The CDR3 is 12 amino acids. Germline-derived CDR1 and CDR2 are SGHAT and FQNNGV. CDR3 loop: CASSLDQGGSVF.

This clonotype is deemed medium-sized by its frequency. The J gene is TRBJ2-6, the V gene TRBV5-1; the TCRdb call, TRBD2, lacks DNA for checking. In germline, CDR1 is SGHRS, CDR2 YFSETQ. The CDR3 consists of 19 residues. Here the CDR3 reads CASMKEGLADPSGANVLTF.

The chain employs TRBV5-1 and TRBJ2-1; absent DNA, TCRdb's TRBD2 call cannot be checked. Germline CDR1 SGHRS, CDR2 YFSETQ. The CDR3 extends over 17 amino acids. The CDR3 is CASSVGLAGHSYNEQFF.

This chain joins TRBV4-1 and TRBJ2-1; the TCRdb D gene call, TRBD2, has no DNA to confirm it. This CDR3 spans 15 amino acids. Germline V CDR1 and CDR2: MGHRA, YSYEKL. This CDR3 reads CASSQESADYNEQFF.

The rearrangement uses TRBV30 and TRBJ2-1; TCRdb's assignment of TRBD2 cannot be checked, as there is no DNA. The CDR3 runs to 15 residues. The germline V gene encodes CDR1 GTSNPN and CDR2 SVGIG (reference sequence). CDR3 residues: CAWSVQSGSYNEQFF. The complete variable domain, with remaining parts taken from reference TRBV30 and TRBJ2-1, reads SQTIHQWPATLVQPVGSPLSLECTVEGTSNPNLYWYRQAAGRGLQLLFYSVGIGQISSEVPQNLSASRPQDRQFILSSKKLLLSDSGFYLCAWSVQSGSYNEQFFGPGTRLTVL.

V is TRBV5-1 and J is TRBJ2-3; the D call from TCRdb, TRBD1, cannot be confirmed without DNA. The germline gives CDR1 SGHRS, CDR2 YFSETQ. The CDR3 totals 16 residues. This CDR3 reads CASSVLGQTHTDTQYF.

The chain combines TRBV18 with TRBJ2-7; TCRdb indicates TRBD2, and absent DNA this call remains unverified. The CDR3 contains 13 residues. The germline V gene has CDR1 KGHSH and CDR2 LQKENI. CDR3 loop: CASSMAQSYEQYF. Full variable domain (missing parts from reference TRBV18 and TRBJ2-7): NAGVMQNPRHLVRRRGQEARLRCSPMKGHSHVYWYRQLPEEGLKFMVYLQKENIIDESGMPKERFSAEFPKEGPSILRIQQVVRGDSAAYFCASSMAQSYEQYFGPGTRLTVT.

This rearrangement joins TRBV16 to TRBJ1-4. The CDR3 contains 13 residues. Germline loops: CDR1 KGHSY, CDR2 FQNENV. This CDR3 is CASSQSSGEKLFF.

The chain links TRBV2 to TRBJ2-5; the D gene TCRdb calls, TRBD1, cannot be checked with no DNA. CDR3 length: 15 amino acids. Germline CDR1 SNHLY, CDR2 FYNNEI. CDR3: CASSEWFSGGETQYF.

The chain couples TRBV5-4 to TRBJ1-2; the TCRdb D gene call, TRBD1, has no DNA to confirm it. This CDR3 has 14 amino acids. Germline V gene data show CDR1 as SGHNT and CDR2 as YYREEE (reference sequence). CDR3 amino acids: CASSLGGTGGGYTF.

The chain uses TRBV7-3 and TRBJ2-7; TCRdb names TRBD1, which stays unverified in the absence of DNA. Per germline, CDR1 SGHTA and CDR2 FQGTGA. This CDR3 has 15 amino acids. This chain's CDR3 is CASSSRTGGSYEQYF. Full variable domain (remainder filled in from reference TRBV7-3 and TRBJ2-7): GAGVSQTPSNKVTEKGKYVELRCDPISGHTALYWYRQSLGQGPEFLIYFQGTGAADDSGLPNDRFFAVRPEGSVSTLKIQRTERGDSAVYLCASSSRTGGSYEQYFGPGTRLTVT.

The chain links TRBV20-1 to TRBJ2-7; TCRdb selects TRBD2, and the lack of DNA leaves this call unchecked. The CDR3 sequence is 17 residues long. Germline assignment: CDR1 DFQATT and CDR2 SNEGSKA (reference sequence). CDR3 protein: CSARGLAGGAISYEQYF.

The chain joins TRBV12-3 or TRBV12-4 to TRBJ2-1; TCRdb calls TRBD1, which cannot be checked without DNA. CDR3 length: 14 amino acids. CDR3 residues: CASTPDRGGNEQFF.

The chain is built from TRBV7-3 and TRBJ1-2; TCRdb selects TRBD1, and the lack of DNA leaves this call unchecked. This CDR3 has 16 residues. Germline V gene data show CDR1 as SGHTA and CDR2 as FQGTGA. The CDR3: CASSYPWPKPRYGYTF.

CDR3 loop: CASSSRPQGFYEQYF. This rearrangement joins TRBV19 to TRBJ2-7; the D call of TRBD1 rests on TCRdb alone, since no DNA is present to check it. This CDR3 has 15 amino acids. From germline, CDR1 is LNHDA and CDR2 SQIVND (reference sequence).

This sequence joins TRBV20-1 and TRBJ2-7; checking the TCRdb D call of TRBD1 is not possible without DNA. This CDR3 contains 15 residues. The V gene's germline CDR1 is DFQATT and CDR2 SNEGSKA (reference sequence). This chain's CDR3 is CSAKPERGVTYEQYF.

The chain joins TRBV19 to TRBJ1-1. Germline V CDR1 and CDR2: LNHDA, SQIVND (reference sequence). There are 15 residues in the CDR3. The CDR3: CASSNLEKVNTEAFF.

The chain couples TRBV4-1 to TRBJ1-6. The CDR3 has 15 residues. Germline-derived CDR1 and CDR2 are MGHRA and YSYEKL. CDR3 region: CASSQGLGANSPLHF.

The V call is TRBV18, the J call TRBJ2-3. The CDR3 totals 14 residues. Per germline, CDR1 KGHSH and CDR2 LQKENI. Here the CDR3 reads CASSPQGYTDTQYF.

The V call is TRBV7-9, the J call TRBJ1-3; TCRdb calls TRBD1, which cannot be checked without DNA. The CDR3 spans 16 residues. CDR1 and CDR2 (germline): SEHNR, FQNEAQ (reference sequence). The CDR3 sequence is CASSPDRYSAGNTIYF.

This chain joins TRBV28 and TRBJ2-3; TCRdb gives TRBD1 as the D gene, but with no DNA this cannot be confirmed. CDR1 is MDHEN and CDR2 is SYDVKM in the germline V gene. The CDR3 spans 14 residues. CDR3 loop: CASSFSRGQDTQYF.

The V and J genes are TRBV10-1 and TRBJ2-1; TCRdb names TRBD1, which stays unverified in the absence of DNA. Germline lookup yields CDR1 WNHNN and CDR2 SYGVQD (reference sequence). The CDR3 sequence is 15 residues long. The CDR3 loop is CASSESAAWGDEQFF.